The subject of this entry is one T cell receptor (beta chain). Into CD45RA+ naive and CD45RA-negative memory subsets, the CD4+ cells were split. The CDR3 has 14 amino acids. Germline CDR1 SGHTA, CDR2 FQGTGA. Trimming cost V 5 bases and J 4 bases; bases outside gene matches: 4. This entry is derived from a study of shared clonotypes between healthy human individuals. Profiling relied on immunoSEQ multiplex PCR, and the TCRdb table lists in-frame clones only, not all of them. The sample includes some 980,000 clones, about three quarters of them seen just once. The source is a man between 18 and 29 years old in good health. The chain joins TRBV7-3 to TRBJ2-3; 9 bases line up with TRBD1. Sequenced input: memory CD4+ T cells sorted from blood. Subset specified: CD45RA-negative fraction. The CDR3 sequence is CASSVRTGADTQYF. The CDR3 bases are TGTGCCAGCAGCGTCCGGACAGGGGCAGATACGCAGTATTTT.